This T cell receptor beta chain was identified during a study of post-analysis software for immune sequencing data. As for the study in general: Relapsing-remitting, secondary progressive and progressive-relapsing multiple sclerosis were all included among the disease courses. Study-wide findings and caveats: Higher frequency in patients than in controls was seen for roughly five TRBV segments, with TRBV5-6, TRBV5-1 and TRBV20-1 among them. Significantly lower normalized Chao1 diversity was seen in multiple sclerosis patients than in controls. Samples sharing a preparation batch grouped tightly together when assessed by F measure.

A remark on this clonotype: Its antigen is unknown.

TCR beta cDNA libraries had unique molecular identifiers. Between roughly 0.95 and 10 million T cells gave rise to some 470,000 cDNA molecules. TCRdb reanalysed the PCR reads using MiXCR and keeps one entry per CDR3 protein. Found here are roughly 200,000 distinct CDR3 sequences, about 30% of them singletons; the top ten hold approximately 3.6%. The CDR3 is 16 amino acids. The J segment lost 2 bases and the V segment lost 4 bases, leaving 9 bases of the junction unmatched. The clonotype was recovered from a girl aged 2-17 years with multiple sclerosis. The V and J genes are TRBV12-3 or TRBV12-4 and TRBJ2-3; 7 nucleotides line up with TRBD2. Material: blood. CDR3 amino acids: CASSSPWGGDTDTQYF. In DNA form, the CDR3 reads TGTGCCAGCAGTTCCCCTTGGGGGGGGGACACAGATACGCAGTATTTT.